This record covers a single T cell receptor (beta chain). The data are from a study of blood T cell repertoires in COVID-19. As for the study in general: The United States, Italy and Spain provided the acute and convalescent COVID-19 samples. Sources were T cells, B-cell-depleted T cells, or PBMCs; the material itself was cDNA or gDNA.

In the original workflow: Amplification of reference gene primers provided the estimated nucleated cell counts. TCRdb's table, derived via immunoSEQ multiplex PCR, lists solely in-frame clones and lacks some. V and J calls and clone size come straight from that table; D and trimming were deduced from the DNA. The data show about 220,000 clones, roughly four fifths seen once. Sequencing was done on a sample of peripheral blood. The sequence was obtained from a woman aged 55-69 years with acute or convalescent COVID-19.

Written as DNA, the CDR3 is TGTGCCAGCAGCCATGAGCCGAACACTGAAGCTTTCTTT. This encodes CASSHEPNTEAFF. The chain combines TRBV4-2 with TRBJ1-1, with D hard to call. CDR1 and CDR2 (germline): LGHNA, YNFKEQ. The CDR3 has 13 amino acids. V lost 3 bases to trimming and J lost 1 base, with 6 bases between them.